This T cell receptor beta chain was sequenced in a study of shared clonotypes between healthy human individuals. V shed 0 bases and J 0 bases; nucleotides not matched to a gene: 3. This CDR3 spans 16 amino acids. Caucasian adults residing in Nashville, Tennessee made up all the donors. Sequenced by immunoSEQ multiplex PCR; TCRdb stores in-frame clones only, minus some. Of 530,000 or so clones in the sample, almost 80% were seen once. The chain carries TRBV23-1 and TRBJ1-1; 8 bases map to TRBD1. TRBV23-1 belongs to the ORF category, with a function that is uncertain. This receptor was taken from a woman between 40 and 55 years old in good health. Some clones in this sample may be carry-over from other donors' samples. Sequenced: PBMCs. The chain's CDR3 is CASSQSRQGMNTEAFF. CDR3 DNA: TGCGCCAGCAGTCAATCCCGACAGGGGATGAACACTGAAGCTTTCTTT.